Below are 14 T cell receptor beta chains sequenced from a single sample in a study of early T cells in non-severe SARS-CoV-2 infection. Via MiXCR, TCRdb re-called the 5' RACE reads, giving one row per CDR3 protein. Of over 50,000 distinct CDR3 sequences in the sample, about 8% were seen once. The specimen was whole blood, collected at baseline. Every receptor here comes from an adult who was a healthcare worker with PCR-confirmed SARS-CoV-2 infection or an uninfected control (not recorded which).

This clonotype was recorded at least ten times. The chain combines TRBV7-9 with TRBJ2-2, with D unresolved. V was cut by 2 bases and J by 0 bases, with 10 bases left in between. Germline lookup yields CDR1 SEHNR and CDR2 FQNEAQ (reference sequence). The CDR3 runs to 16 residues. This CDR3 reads CASSLNHGANTGELFF. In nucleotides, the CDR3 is TGTGCCAGCAGCTTAAATCACGGCGCGAACACCGGGGAGCTGTTTTTT.

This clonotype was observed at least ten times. The CDR3 region is CASSFGGSGANVLTF. CDR3 DNA sequence: TGTGCCAGCAGTTTTGGGGGATCTGGGGCCAACGTCCTGACTTTC. The V and J genes are TRBV12-3 or TRBV12-4 and TRBJ2-6; possibly TRBD1 or TRBD2 for D (5 bases each). This CDR3 has 15 residues. The ends were cut back, 3 bases at V and 1 base at J, with 7 bases in the middle.

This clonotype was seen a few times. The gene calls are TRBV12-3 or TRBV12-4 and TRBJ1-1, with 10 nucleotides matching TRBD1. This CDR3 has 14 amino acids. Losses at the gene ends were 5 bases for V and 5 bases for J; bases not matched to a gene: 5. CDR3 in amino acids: CASSGVGQGTEAFF. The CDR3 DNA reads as TGTGCCAGCAGTGGGGTGGGACAGGGGACTGAAGCTTTCTTT.

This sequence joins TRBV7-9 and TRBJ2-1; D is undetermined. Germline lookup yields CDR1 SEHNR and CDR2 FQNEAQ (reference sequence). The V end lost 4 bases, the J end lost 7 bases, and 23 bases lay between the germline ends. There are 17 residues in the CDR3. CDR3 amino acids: CASSSLEASRVGNEQFF. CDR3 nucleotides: TGTGCCAGCAGCTCTTTAGAAGCCTCACGGGTAGGGAATGAGCAGTTCTTC. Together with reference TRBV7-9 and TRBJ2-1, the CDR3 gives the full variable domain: DTGVSQNPRHKITKRGQNVTFRCDPISEHNRLYWYRQTLGQGPEFLTYFQNEAQLEKSRLLSDRFSAERPKGSFSTLEIQRTEQGDSAMYLCASSSLEASRVGNEQFFGPGTRLTVL.

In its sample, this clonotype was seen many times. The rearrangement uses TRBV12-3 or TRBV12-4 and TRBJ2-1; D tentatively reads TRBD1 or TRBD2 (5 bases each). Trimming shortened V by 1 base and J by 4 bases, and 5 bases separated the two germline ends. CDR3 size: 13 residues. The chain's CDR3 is CASSLGGYNEQFF. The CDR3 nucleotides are TGTGCCAGCAGTTTAGGGGGGTACAATGAGCAGTTCTTC.

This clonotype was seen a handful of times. CDR3 sequence: CASSFVGGQETQYF. The CDR3 DNA reads TGTGCCAGCAGCTTTGTGGGGGGCCAAGAGACCCAGTACTTC. J is TRBJ2-5 and V is TRBV11-2, with a weak D call TRBD2 (6 bases). The length of the CDR3 is 14 residues. Looked up from germline, CDR1 is SGHAT and CDR2 is FQNNGV. V was pared by 3 bases and J by 1 base, with 9 bases between.

CDR3 sequence reads: CASSHPGLVGGPNQETQYF. As DNA, the CDR3 is TGCGCCAGCAGCCATCCTGGACTAGTGGGAGGGCCGAACCAAGAGACCCAGTACTTC. This sequence joins TRBV4-1 and TRBJ2-5; TRBD2 agrees at 7 bases. The germline CDR1 and CDR2 sequences are MGHRA and YSYEKL. V was pared by 3 bases and J by 0 bases, with 16 bases of the junction left unmatched. This CDR3 has 19 amino acids.

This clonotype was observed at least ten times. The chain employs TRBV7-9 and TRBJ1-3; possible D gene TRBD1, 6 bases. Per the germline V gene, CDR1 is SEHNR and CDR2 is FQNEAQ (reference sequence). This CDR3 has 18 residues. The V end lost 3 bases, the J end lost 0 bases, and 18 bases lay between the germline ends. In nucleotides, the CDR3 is TGTGCCAGCAGCTTGGCGGTTCGAACAGGGTACTCTGGAAACACCATATATTTT. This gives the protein CASSLAVRTGYSGNTIYF.

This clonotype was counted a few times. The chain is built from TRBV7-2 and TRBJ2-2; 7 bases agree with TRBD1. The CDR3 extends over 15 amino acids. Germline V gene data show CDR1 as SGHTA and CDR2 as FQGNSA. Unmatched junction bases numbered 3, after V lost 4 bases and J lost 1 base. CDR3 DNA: TGTGCCAGCAGCTCGGGACAGATGAACACCGGGGAGCTGTTTTTT. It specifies CASSSGQMNTGELFF.

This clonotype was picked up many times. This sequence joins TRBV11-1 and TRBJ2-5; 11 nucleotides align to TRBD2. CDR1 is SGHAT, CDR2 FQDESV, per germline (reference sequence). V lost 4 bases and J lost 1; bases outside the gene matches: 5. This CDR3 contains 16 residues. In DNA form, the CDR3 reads TGTGCCAGCAGCTCTAGGACTAGCGGGTTCCAAGAGACCCAGTACTTC. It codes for CASSSRTSGFQETQYF.

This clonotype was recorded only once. For the CDR3, the DNA is TGTGCCAGCAGCCCCCGGACAGGGAGCGTTAAAGATACGCAGTATTTT. As protein: CASSPRTGSVKDTQYF. The J gene is TRBJ2-3, the V gene TRBV7-9; 8 nucleotides align to TRBD1. Per germline, CDR1 SEHNR and CDR2 FQNEAQ (reference sequence). The CDR3 runs to 16 residues. Trimming removed 5 bases from V and 5 bases from J; junction bases left unmatched: 12.

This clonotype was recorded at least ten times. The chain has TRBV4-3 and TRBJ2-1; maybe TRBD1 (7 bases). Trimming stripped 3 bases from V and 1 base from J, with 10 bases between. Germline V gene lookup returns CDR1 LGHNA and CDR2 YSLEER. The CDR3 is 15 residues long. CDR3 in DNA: TGCGCCAGCAGCCAGGGGGGACAGTCCTACAATGAGCAGTTCTTC. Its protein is CASSQGGQSYNEQFF.

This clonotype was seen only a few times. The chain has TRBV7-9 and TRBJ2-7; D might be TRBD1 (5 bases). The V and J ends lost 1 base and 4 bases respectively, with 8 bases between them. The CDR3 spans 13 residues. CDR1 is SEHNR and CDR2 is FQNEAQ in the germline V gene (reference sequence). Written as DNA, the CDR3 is TGTGCCAGCAGCTTAGATCAGGGATACGAGCAGTACTTC. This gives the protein CASSLDQGYEQYF.

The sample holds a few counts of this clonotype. The CDR3: CASSFRGGPYEQYF. The CDR3 region has the DNA TGTGCCAGCAGTTTCCGGGGAGGGCCCTACGAGCAGTACTTC. The chain links TRBV12-3 or TRBV12-4 to TRBJ2-7, with 7 positions matching TRBD2. The CDR3 covers 14 residues. The V segment lost 3 bases and the J segment 2 bases; nucleotides outside the gene matches: 4.